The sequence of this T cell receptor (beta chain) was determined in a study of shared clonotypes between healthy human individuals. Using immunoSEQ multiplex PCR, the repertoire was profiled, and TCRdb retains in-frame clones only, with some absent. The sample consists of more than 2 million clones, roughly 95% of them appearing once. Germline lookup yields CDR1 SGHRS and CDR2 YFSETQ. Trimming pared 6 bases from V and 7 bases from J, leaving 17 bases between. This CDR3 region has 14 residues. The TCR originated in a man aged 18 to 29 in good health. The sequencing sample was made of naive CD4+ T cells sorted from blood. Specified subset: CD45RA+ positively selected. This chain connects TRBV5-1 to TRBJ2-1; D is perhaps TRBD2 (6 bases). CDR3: CASTAGTLQNEQFF. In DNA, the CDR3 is TGCGCCAGCACCGCCGGGACTCTTCAAAATGAGCAGTTCTTC.